These 30 T cell receptor beta chains were sequenced from one sample in a study of identical twins (dated by TCRdb to 2016 to 2018). Preparation of the library involved 5' RACE. The data were produced on an Illumina HiSeq 2000. TCRdb trimmed public reads at Q25 via fastp, called clones via MiXCR and kept in-frame beta chains. Every CDR3 protein is listed once, alongside the most common genes and DNA of its rows. For this sample the table gives 700,000 or so distinct CDR3 sequences, of which 21% were detected only once. The leading ten clones occupy around 4.4% of the sample. The data also belong to a second study, concerning T cells expressing NK-cell markers.

The sequencing sample was made of PBMCs. The receptors were gathered from a woman between 18 and 29 years old in good health.

The CDR3 spells CAIRKTPSSYNEQFF. The CDR3 bases are TGTGCCATCAGGAAAACACCCAGCTCCTACAATGAGCAGTTCTTC. V and J are TRBV10-3 and TRBJ2-1; D is unresolved. V lost 6 bases and J lost 0, with 12 bases in between. CDR1 and CDR2 from the germline V gene are ENHRY and SYGVKD. The CDR3 is made up of 15 amino acids.

The rearrangement uses TRBV5-4 and TRBJ1-1, with D possibly TRBD1 on 5 matching bases. V lost 5 bases and J lost 6, with 20 bases in between. CDR1 and CDR2 (germline): SGHNT, YYREEE (reference sequence). The CDR3 covers 15 residues. CDR3 nucleotide sequence: TGTGCCAGCAGTTTCACTGGGAGGGGAGGGTCTGAAGCTTTCTTT. Its translation is CASSFTGRGGSEAFF.

In this sample, this clonotype turned up a few times. This chain links TRBV5-6 with TRBJ2-3, with TRBD2 matching over 8 bases. Germline loops: CDR1 SGHDT, CDR2 YYEEEE. With 1 base clipped from V and 3 bases from J, the junction kept 13 bases outside the gene matches. The CDR3 is 18 residues long. The CDR3 DNA is TGTGCCAGCAGCTTGCGTGGTGTGTCGGGAGGGCCAACAGATACGCAGTATTTT. Its translation is CASSLRGVSGGPTDTQYF.

The table lists this clonotype with a few counts. In nucleotides, the CDR3 is TGCAGCGTTGTTACGACAGGGACCGAAGCTTTCTTT. This sequence encodes CSVVTTGTEAFF. J is TRBJ1-1 and V is TRBV29-1; 7 bases line up with TRBD1. With 4 bases clipped from V and 8 bases from J, the junction kept 7 bases outside the gene matches. The length of the CDR3 is 12 residues. In germline, CDR1 is SQVTM, CDR2 ANQGSEA.

This clonotype came up a few times. The chain uses TRBV7-8 and TRBJ1-5; D call uncertain. This CDR3 spans 14 amino acids. V lost 7 bases to trimming and J lost 5 bases, with 15 bases between them. CDR1 and CDR2 (germline): SGHVS, FQNEAQ. The CDR3, as DNA: TGTGCCAGCACCCTTTCCGGGCGGGATCAGCCCCAGCATTTT. It yields the protein CASTLSGRDQPQHF. Supplemented by reference TRBV7-8 and TRBJ1-5, the full variable domain reads GAGVSQSPRYKVAKRGQDVALRCDPISGHVSLFWYQQALGQGPEFLTYFQNEAQLDKSGLPSDRFFAERPEGSVSTLKIQRTQQEDSAVYLCASTLSGRDQPQHFGDGTRLSIL.

This chain's CDR3 is CASWISRGTEAFF. The CDR3 bases are TGTGCCAGCTGGATAAGTAGGGGCACTGAAGCTTTCTTT. This chain joins TRBV6-1 and TRBJ1-1; D is possibly TRBD1 (5 bases). The CDR3 spans 13 residues. Germline V gene data show CDR1 as MNHNS and CDR2 as SASEGT. Deletions cut 8 bases from V and 4 bases from J, with 14 bases between.

This clonotype has a count of ten or more. The genes are TRBV16 and TRBJ2-1; 9 nucleotides match TRBD1. This CDR3 is built from 14 residues. The germline V gene has CDR1 KGHSY and CDR2 FQNENV. J lost 6 bases, V lost 7 bases, and 7 bases had no gene match. The CDR3 loop reads CASKRTGDANEQFF. The CDR3 DNA reads TGTGCCAGCAAGAGGACAGGGGATGCCAATGAGCAGTTCTTC.

This clonotype was counted many times. V is TRBV4-3 and J is TRBJ2-1; TRBD2 aligns across 9 bases. J gave up 9 bases and V 0 bases, and 9 bases lay outside the gene matches. The germline gives CDR1 LGHNA, CDR2 YSLEER. This CDR3 is 16 amino acids long. The CDR3 coding sequence is TGCGCCAGCAGCCAAGATGTGGTAGCGGGAGCGGTTGAGCAGTTCTTC. It is translated as CASSQDVVAGAVEQFF.

The chain uses TRBV6-1 and TRBJ2-2; 11 bases fit TRBD2. CDR3 size: 18 residues. The junction had 12 bases not matched to a gene; V was cut back by 8 bases and J by 1 base. The V gene's germline CDR1 is MNHNS and CDR2 SASEGT. The DNA of the CDR3 is TGTGCCAGCTTTCGGGGGGCAACTAGCGGGGGGAACACCGGGGAGCTGTTTTTT. It specifies CASFRGATSGGNTGELFF.

This clonotype appeared a few times. The chain couples TRBV5-1 to TRBJ1-1; D gene unclear. Trimming shortened V by 1 base and J by 5 bases, and 15 bases separated the two germline ends. Per the germline V gene, CDR1 is SGHRS and CDR2 is YFSETQ. CDR3 length: 15 residues. This CDR3 is CASSLFSSQKTEAFF. The DNA of the CDR3 is TGCGCCAGCAGCTTGTTCTCATCCCAAAAAACTGAAGCTTTCTTT.

This clonotype was observed a handful of times. This sequence joins TRBV12-3 or TRBV12-4 and TRBJ1-5; D is unresolved. The V end was cut by 8 bases, the J end by 4 bases, with 18 bases between. This CDR3 spans 15 amino acids. The CDR3 DNA reads TGTGCCAGCTGCCGGGCAGCCCGTCGGAATCAGCCCCAGCATTTT. Residues: CASCRAARRNQPQHF.

This clonotype was recorded once. V is TRBV2 and J is TRBJ2-3; 12 positions match TRBD2. Trimming took 6 bases from V and 10 from J; bases not matched to a gene: 11. This CDR3 is 15 amino acids long. Germline loops: CDR1 SNHLY, CDR2 FYNNEI. Here the CDR3 reads CASRPLAGGQGAQYF. The CDR3 coding sequence is TGTGCCAGCAGGCCGCTAGCGGGGGGGCAAGGTGCGCAGTATTTT.

This clonotype was counted a few times. This chain uses TRBV20-1 with TRBJ2-5; the D gene could be TRBD1 or TRBD2 (5 bases each). The V gene lost 5 bases and the J gene lost 1 base, with 20 bases spanning the gap. Germline V gives CDR1 DFQATT, CDR2 SNEGSKA (reference sequence). CDR3 length: 16 amino acids. CDR3 sequence reads: CSAQPGTRRIQETQYF. The DNA for the CDR3 is TGCAGTGCTCAACCGGGGACCCGGAGGATCCAAGAGACCCAGTACTTC.

This clonotype occurred a few times. This chain connects TRBV5-1 to TRBJ2-1; D is perhaps TRBD2 (6 bases). V lost 5 bases and J lost 0, with 15 bases in between. Germline V gene sequence: CDR1 SGHRS, CDR2 YFSETQ. The CDR3 contains 16 residues. The CDR3, as DNA: TGCGCCAGCAGTCCTGGGCGGGGTCACTCCTACAATGAGCAGTTCTTC. Its translation: CASSPGRGHSYNEQFF.

The chain uses TRBV20-1 and TRBJ2-2, with D possibly TRBD1 on 7 matching bases. The CDR3 totals 14 residues. V gave up 5 bases and J gave up 0 bases, with 10 bases separating them. CDR1 and CDR2 from the germline V gene are DFQATT and SNEGSKA (reference sequence). The chain's CDR3 is CSAAGTANTGELFF. CDR3 nucleotide sequence: TGCAGTGCTGCGGGGACAGCGAACACCGGGGAGCTGTTTTTT.

V is TRBV20-1 and J is TRBJ2-1, with D tentatively TRBD2 (5 bases). Looked up from germline, CDR1 is DFQATT and CDR2 is SNEGSKA (reference sequence). This CDR3 region has 14 residues. V lost 6 bases to trimming and J lost 1 base, with 13 bases between them. CDR3 region: CSALEAASYNEQFF. In DNA, the CDR3 is TGCAGTGCCTTGGAGGCGGCATCCTACAATGAGCAGTTCTTC.

This clonotype was seen many times. The chain joins TRBV20-1 to TRBJ2-4, with a weak D call TRBD2 (7 bases). Germline values: CDR1 DFQATT, CDR2 SNEGSKA (reference sequence). The V and J ends lost 4 bases and 3 bases respectively, with 13 bases between them. The CDR3 length is 14 residues. The CDR3 DNA sequence: TGCAGTGCTACCGGGGGAGGGGGCAAAAACATTCAGTACTTC. Encoded protein: CSATGGGGKNIQYF.

Turning to this clonotype: One junction end disagrees with the germline gene, perhaps due to a read error. The chain is built from TRBV7-2 and TRBJ2-7, with D tentatively TRBD1 (7 bases). The CDR3 consists of 14 residues. CDR1 is SGHTA, CDR2 FQGNSA, per germline. The CDR3 here is CAISLPRGDSEQYF. CDR3 DNA: TGTGCCATCAGCTTGCCCAGGGGGGACAGCGAGCAGTACTTC.

This clonotype was seen ten or more times. The chain carries TRBV6-5 and TRBJ2-5; 7 positions match TRBD1. The CDR3 contains 14 residues. The V segment lost 0 bases and the J segment 3 bases; nucleotides outside the gene matches: 1. Germline values: CDR1 MNHEY, CDR2 SVGAGI. CDR3 sequence: CASSYSGQKETQYF. CDR3 nucleotide sequence: TGTGCCAGCAGTTACTCGGGACAGAAAGAGACCCAGTACTTC.

This clonotype occurred a few times. The V call is TRBV5-1, the J call TRBJ2-1; D might be TRBD1 or TRBD2, each matching 7 bases. V lost 1 base, J lost 10 bases, and 18 bases lay in between. The CDR3 contains 15 residues. Germline values: CDR1 SGHRS, CDR2 YFSETQ. The chain's CDR3 is CASSLPRGGGDEQFF. The CDR3 DNA reads TGCGCCAGCAGCTTGCCCCGGGGAGGGGGCGACGAGCAGTTCTTC.

The chain has TRBV20-1 and TRBJ2-5, with D possibly being TRBD1 (5 bases). V was shortened by 5 bases and J by 1 base, with 11 bases between the two germline ends. Germline assignment: CDR1 DFQATT and CDR2 SNEGSKA (reference sequence). The CDR3 totals 13 residues. The CDR3 is CSAPRQFQETQYF. The CDR3 DNA reads TGCAGTGCTCCCCGACAGTTCCAAGAGACCCAGTACTTC.

The chain employs TRBV9 and TRBJ2-3; 9 bases map to TRBD2. Germline V gene sequence: CDR1 SGDLS, CDR2 YYNGEE. The CDR3 totals 19 residues. V dropped 0 bases and J dropped 4; count of bases not matched to a gene: 15. The CDR3 DNA reads TGTGCCAGCAGCGTAGATGGATCGCTAGCGGGGATTCGGCCAGATACGCAGTATTTT. This codes for CASSVDGSLAGIRPDTQYF.

This clonotype was seen a single time. The gene calls are TRBV11-2 and TRBJ2-7, with a possible D match to TRBD2 (5 bases). Germline V gene sequence: CDR1 SGHAT, CDR2 FQNNGV. The V and J ends lost 5 bases and 6 bases respectively, with 17 bases between them. This CDR3 has 14 residues. CDR3 sequence: CASSPGVLIAEQYF. DNA of the CDR3: TGTGCCAGCAGCCCCGGGGTTTTGATCGCCGAGCAGTACTTC.

V is TRBV11-2 and J is TRBJ2-5, with 9 positions matching TRBD2. Germline V gene data show CDR1 as SGHAT and CDR2 as FQNNGV. V dropped 1 base and J dropped 5; count of bases not matched to a gene: 11. The CDR3 has 17 residues. The CDR3 DNA reads as TGTGCCAGCAGCTTAGGAGGTCCTAGCGGGGCGGGGGAGACCCAGTACTTC. Protein product: CASSLGGPSGAGETQYF. The full variable domain, in which reference TRBV11-2 and TRBJ2-5 provide the parts outside the CDR3, is EAGVAQSPRYKIIEKRQSVAFWCNPISGHATLYWYQQILGQGPKLLIQFQNNGVVDDSQLPKDRFSAERLKGVDSTLKIQPAKLEDSAVYLCASSLGGPSGAGETQYFGPGTRLLVL.

The gene calls are TRBV12-3 or TRBV12-4 and TRBJ2-7; tentatively, D is TRBD1 or TRBD2 (5 bases each). V was shortened by 3 bases and J by 5 bases, with 11 bases between the two germline ends. The CDR3 length is 13 residues. CDR3 protein: CASSFVGTDEQYF. The CDR3, as DNA: TGTGCCAGCAGTTTTGTGGGGACCGACGAGCAGTACTTC.

A few counts support this clonotype. The chain links TRBV7-9 to TRBJ2-7; no firm D call. Looked up from germline, CDR1 is SEHNR and CDR2 is FQNEAQ (reference sequence). This CDR3 is 13 amino acids long. Trimming pared 2 bases from V and 4 bases from J, leaving 9 bases between. The CDR3: CASSLTPQYEQYF. The DNA for the CDR3 is TGTGCCAGCAGCTTAACCCCCCAGTACGAGCAGTACTTC. Filled out from reference TRBV7-9 and TRBJ2-7, the complete variable domain reads DTGVSQNPRHKITKRGQNVTFRCDPISEHNRLYWYRQTLGQGPEFLTYFQNEAQLEKSRLLSDRFSAERPKGSFSTLEIQRTEQGDSAMYLCASSLTPQYEQYFGPGTRLTVT.

In its sample, this clonotype was seen a few times. The chain has TRBV25-1 and TRBJ2-5; maybe TRBD1 (5 bases). The CDR3 runs 15 residues. Between the trimmed V and J ends, which lost 3 bases and 1 base, there was a span of 12 bases. Germline V gives CDR1 MGHDK, CDR2 SYGVNS. For the CDR3, the DNA is TGTGCCAGCAGTGATCCAGGGAAGTCCCAAGAGACCCAGTACTTC. Residues: CASSDPGKSQETQYF.

This chain joins TRBV5-6 and TRBJ1-5; D not certain. CDR1 and CDR2 from the germline V gene are SGHDT and YYEEEE. The CDR3 is 12 amino acids. V lost 4 bases and J 3 bases, leaving 5 bases between the germline ends. The CDR3 spells CASSHINQPQHF. The CDR3 DNA sequence: TGTGCCAGCAGCCACATCAATCAGCCCCAGCATTTT.

This clonotype has more than one count but fewer than ten. This chain joins TRBV3-1 and TRBJ1-5, with TRBD1 identical over 10 bases. V shed 4 bases, J shed 7 bases, and the junction held 7 bases outside the gene matches. Per the germline V gene, CDR1 is LGHDT and CDR2 is YNNKEL (reference sequence). The CDR3 runs to 15 residues. The CDR3 DNA sequence: TGTGCCAGCAGCCCGGGGACAGGGGTTAGACAGCCCCAGCATTTT. Translated: CASSPGTGVRQPQHF.

This clonotype was found a few times. The chain has TRBV5-1 and TRBJ2-7, with TRBD2 matching over 7 bases. Trimming cost V 4 bases and J 3 bases; bases outside gene matches: 7. Per the germline V gene, CDR1 is SGHRS and CDR2 is YFSETQ. CDR3 size: 14 residues. The CDR3 reads CASSPRLAGYEQYF. DNA of the CDR3: TGCGCCAGCAGCCCCCGGTTAGCGGGCTACGAGCAGTACTTC.